The clone carrying this T cell receptor beta chain has just one count. Antigen: not known. The naive CD8 fraction comprised CD45RO-negative cells positively selected for CCR7 and excluded terminally differentiated effector memory CD45RA+ cells. Assay: immunoSEQ multiplex PCR; the TCRdb copy retains only in-frame clones and omits some. Among millions of clones listed, about 94% were seen once. These data are taken from a study of shared clonotypes between healthy human individuals. As for the study in general: Researchers assigned three CD4 naive, three CD4 memory, two CD8 naive and one CD8 memory plate to each donor. Overall study findings and caveats: Generally, naive subsets came out with larger estimated richness than memory subsets.

The V gene end was trimmed by 10 bases and the J gene end by 5 bases; junction bases not matched to a gene: 14. The CDR3 has 15 residues. Germline CDR1 is MNHNS and CDR2 is SASEGT. The sequence came from a man aged 18 to 30 in good health. The rearrangement links TRBV6-1 to TRBJ2-7, with TRBD2 matching over 10 bases. The sequencing sample was made of naive CD8+ T cells sorted from blood. DNA for the CDR3: TGTGCCATCCAAAAAGCGGGAGGGCTCCTCGACGAGCAGTACTTC. This gives the protein CAIQKAGGLLDEQYF.